This TCR beta chain was recorded in a study of neoadjuvant nivolumab and ipilimumab in lung cancer. For the study at large: Patients got nivolumab 3 mg/kg on days 1, 15 and 29; combination added ipilimumab 1 mg/kg day 1.

As for this clone: The antigen is undetermined.

Method: immunoSEQ multiplex PCR; TCRdb's copy keeps in-frame clones and lacks some. Seen here are around 24,000 clones, more than 75% observed once, and the top ten hold about 9.4%. General study results and limits: Higher pretherapy blood TCR richness went with higher resected-tumor richness. Pathologic regression was not significantly tied to TCR clonality. Only two of four nivolumab-treated tumors gained richness and clonality by surgery.

Germline CDR1 reads LNHDA; CDR2 reads SQIVND (reference sequence). After removal of 7 bases from V and 3 bases from J, the junction contained 8 bases not matched to a gene. CDR3 length: 15 residues. The V gene is TRBV19, the J gene TRBJ2-1, with 8 bases lining up with TRBD2. The sample here was tumor tissue, taken after neoadjuvant nivolumab, alone or with ipilimumab, at or shortly before surgery. The source of this sequence is an adult with non-small cell lung cancer. CDR3: CASNGREGIYNEQFF. Written as DNA, the CDR3 is TGTGCCAGTAACGGACGGGAGGGGATCTACAATGAGCAGTTCTTC.